This TCR beta chain comes out of a study of STAT5B mutations in CD4+ large granular lymphocyte leukemia. Control samples were healthy donors' buffy coats. Clones were sequenced by immunoSEQ multiplex PCR, and TCRdb holds only the in-frame ones, with some missing. The table records 30,000 to 35,000 clones, about 80% of them present only once. Study findings and constraints: TRBV06-family usage was enriched in top patient clones (8/27) versus controls (2/35).

Remarks on this clone: Its antigen remains unidentified.

There are 13 residues in the CDR3. The germline V gene encodes CDR1 KGHSH and CDR2 LQKENI. V was trimmed by 8 bases and J by 0 bases, leaving 9 bases between them. The sequenced material came from CD4+ T cells from blood buffy coats. The chain couples TRBV18 to TRBJ2-3; maybe TRBD2 (5 bases). This sequence was found in a human donor in good health. The CDR3 nucleotides are TGTGCCAGCCGTCTAGCCAGCACAGATACGCAGTATTTT. This gives the protein CASRLASTDTQYF.